The next 21 T cell receptor beta chains were all read from a single sample in a study of T cell responses to AZD1222 COVID-19 vaccine (dated by TCRdb to 2020 to 2022). Receptors were amplified or captured by the immunoSEQ multiplex PCR assay. Sourced from immuneACCESS, this table was stored by TCRdb with only in-frame sequences that have V and J called. A share of the clones is absent; for the studies checked, an unresolved V gene accounts for under half, and the remainder has no known explanation. This sample has under 200,000 clones in its table, and more than 70% of those were observed once. 25% to 30% of the sample goes to the ten largest clones. The time point tag for this specimen amounts to: about 28 days (+/-7) after the second vaccine dose. Sequences were derived from peripheral blood, sampled 28 days after the second AZD1222 dose. These receptors were obtained from an adult who received the AZD1222 COVID-19 vaccine.

V is TRBV11-3 and J is TRBJ2-1, with D maybe TRBD1 (8 bases). This CDR3 contains 15 residues. Germline V gene lookup returns CDR1 SGHNT and CDR2 YENEEA. Trimming took 0 bases from V and 5 from J, leaving 11 bases between them. In DNA, the CDR3 is TGTGCCAGCAGCTTAGAACAGGGGGGGCACAATGAGCAGTTCTTC. It translates to CASSLEQGGHNEQFF.

This chain links TRBV6-5 with TRBJ1-1; a possible D gene is TRBD1 (5 bases). V lost 5 bases, J lost 10 bases, and 17 bases lay in between. This CDR3 has 13 residues. Germline CDR1 reads MNHEY; CDR2 reads SVGAGI. The CDR3 nucleotides are TGTGCCAGCAGTAAGGACAAGGGCTTGGGAGCTTTCTTT. Translation gives CASSKDKGLGAFF.

The chain has TRBV19 and TRBJ1-5, with D tentatively TRBD1 (5 bases). Germline lookup yields CDR1 LNHDA and CDR2 SQIVND (reference sequence). The CDR3 sequence is 13 residues long. Between the trimmed V and J ends, which lost 5 bases and 3 bases, there was a span of 8 bases. The CDR3 nucleotides are TGTGCCAGTAGTGGGGGGGTCAATCAGCCCCAGCATTTT. Translated: CASSGGVNQPQHF.

This rearrangement joins TRBV6-5 to TRBJ2-5, with D possibly matching TRBD2 (6 bases). V dropped 4 bases and J dropped 2 bases, with 11 bases sitting between them. CDR1 is MNHEY, CDR2 SVGAGI, per germline. This CDR3 region has 14 residues. CDR3 amino acids: CASSLGGGQETQYF. The CDR3 DNA reads as TGTGCCAGCAGTTTGGGGGGAGGTCAAGAGACCCAGTACTTC.

V usage is TRBV20-1 and J usage is TRBJ1-1; no definite D call. Germline V gene sequence: CDR1 DFQATT, CDR2 SNEGSKA (reference sequence). The CDR3 is made up of 11 amino acids. V lost 1 base to trimming and J lost 5 bases, with 5 bases between them. CDR3 sequence reads: CSARGRTEAFF. In DNA, the CDR3 is TGCAGTGCTAGAGGTCGGACTGAAGCTTTCTTT.

This chain connects TRBV7-9 to TRBJ2-6; D ambiguous. V was shortened by 1 base and J by 2 bases, with 6 bases between the two germline ends. The germline CDR1 and CDR2 sequences are SEHNR and FQNEAQ (reference sequence). The CDR3 has 15 amino acids. This chain's CDR3 is CASSLDLTGANVLTF. The CDR3 region has the DNA TGTGCCAGCAGCTTAGATTTGACTGGGGCCAACGTCCTGACTTTC.

The J gene is TRBJ2-2, the V gene TRBV10-2; 8 bases are a match to TRBD1. Germline V gives CDR1 WSHSY, CDR2 SAAADI. This CDR3 has 14 residues. V was pared by 3 bases and J by 6 bases, with 3 bases of the junction left unmatched. Here the CDR3 reads CASSEQGVPGELFF. CDR3 DNA sequence: TGCGCCAGCAGTGAACAGGGGGTACCCGGGGAGCTGTTTTTT.

The chain recombines TRBV7-8 with TRBJ2-2; possibly TRBD2 for D (5 bases). Germline CDR1 reads SGHVS; CDR2 reads FQNEAQ. This CDR3 has 16 amino acids. V dropped 5 bases and J dropped 0 bases, with 13 bases sitting between them. This chain's CDR3 is CASSPGNRANTGELFF. The DNA of the CDR3 is TGTGCCAGCAGCCCGGGGAACCGAGCGAACACCGGGGAGCTGTTTTTT.

The chain combines TRBV6-1 with TRBJ2-3; TRBD2 agrees at 15 bases. Germline lookup yields CDR1 MNHNS and CDR2 SASEGT. CDR3 size: 17 residues. V trimming: 1 base; J trimming: 3 bases; junction bases outside the gene matches: 2. DNA for the CDR3: TGTGCCAGCAGTGAAGGGACTAGCGGGAGGGCGACAGATACGCAGTATTTT. Protein: CASSEGTSGRATDTQYF.

This chain uses TRBV29-1 with TRBJ1-5; possibly TRBD1 for D (6 bases). Trimming took off 4 bases at V and 2 bases at J, with 9 bases between the two ends. Germline assignment: CDR1 SQVTM and CDR2 ANQGSEA. CDR3 size: 13 residues. The CDR3 bases are TGCAGCGTTGTCGAGGGGGGCAATCAGCCCCAGCATTTT. It codes for CSVVEGGNQPQHF.

The chain carries TRBV6-5 and TRBJ1-1; weak D call: TRBD1 (5 bases). The length of the CDR3 is 13 residues. The V and J ends lost 6 bases and 4 bases respectively, with 12 bases between them. Germline V CDR1 and CDR2: MNHEY, SVGAGI. CDR3 residues: CASRRQGGTEAFF. The CDR3 coding sequence is TGTGCCAGCAGACGTCAGGGAGGCACTGAAGCTTTCTTT.

The chain is built from TRBV10-3 and TRBJ1-5; weak D call: TRBD1 (5 bases). V dropped 10 bases and J dropped 2 bases, with 12 bases sitting between them. Per germline, CDR1 ENHRY and CDR2 SYGVKD. The CDR3 totals 13 residues. The CDR3 DNA reads TGTGCCACCATGGGGGGGGGCAATCAGCCCCAGCATTTT. It codes for CATMGGGNQPQHF.

V is TRBV18 and J is TRBJ2-1, with D perhaps matching TRBD2 (5 bases). The CDR3 has 20 residues. V shed 1 base and J shed 0 bases, with 22 bases lying between them. CDR1 and CDR2 from the germline V gene are KGHSH and LQKENI. The CDR3 region has the DNA TGTGCCAGCTCACCACTCCCCCCGGCGAGTAGCGTAAGCTCCTACAATGAGCAGTTCTTC. Encoded protein: CASSPLPPASSVSSYNEQFF.

The chain joins TRBV7-2 to TRBJ2-1; 9 bases are shared with TRBD1. V was clipped by 3 bases and J by 9 bases; unmatched bases: 9. This CDR3 contains 15 residues. Germline CDR1 is SGHTA and CDR2 is FQGNSA. In DNA form, the CDR3 reads TGTGCCAGCAGCTTCCGGGACAGGGTAGGGAGTGAGCAGTTCTTC. Its protein is CASSFRDRVGSEQFF.

The genes are TRBV27 and TRBJ1-4, with 7 bases that match TRBD1. There are 14 residues in the CDR3. CDR1 and CDR2 (germline): MNHEY, SMNVEV (reference sequence). With V trimmed by 4 bases and J by 7 bases, 6 bases remained unmatched. The CDR3, as DNA: TGTGCCAGCAGTTCGGACAGGACCGGTGAAAAACTGTTTTTT. Translation: CASSSDRTGEKLFF.

V usage is TRBV5-4 and J usage is TRBJ2-1; D is ambiguous. V lost 1 base and J lost 5, with 7 bases in between. Germline CDR1 is SGHNT and CDR2 is YYREEE (reference sequence). The CDR3 spans 13 residues. CDR3 in amino acids: CASSLTVNNEQFF. For the CDR3, the DNA is TGTGCCAGCAGCTTGACAGTTAACAATGAGCAGTTCTTC.

V usage is TRBV3-1 (or the pseudogene TRBV3-2) and J usage is TRBJ2-7; D might be TRBD2 (5 bases). This CDR3 has 15 residues. CDR1 LGHDT and CDR2 YNNKEL come from the germline V gene (reference sequence). The V end was cut by 4 bases, the J end by 3 bases, with 16 bases between. Here the CDR3 reads CASSPVARRRYEQYF. CDR3 in DNA: TGTGCCAGCAGCCCGGTAGCGCGACGCCGCTACGAGCAGTACTTC.

V usage is TRBV6-6 and J usage is TRBJ1-2, with 7 nucleotides matching TRBD1. Per germline, CDR1 MNHNY and CDR2 SVGAGI (reference sequence). The length of the CDR3 is 16 residues. J was trimmed by 4 bases and V by 2 bases; bases with no gene match: 10. The CDR3 is CASSYPGQPGGYGYTF. The CDR3 nucleotides are TGTGCCAGCAGTTACCCGGGACAGCCGGGAGGCTATGGCTACACCTTC.

V usage is TRBV7-2 and J usage is TRBJ2-4, with a tentative D call TRBD2 (6 bases). CDR3 length equals 14 residues. V lost 5 bases to trimming and J lost 0 bases, with 8 bases between them. Germline CDR1 reads SGHTA; CDR2 reads FQGNSA. The CDR3 DNA reads as TGTGCCAGCAGCATGGGACTAGCCAAAAACATTCAGTACTTC. This codes for CASSMGLAKNIQYF.

This chain links TRBV28 with TRBJ2-1; D uncertain. The CDR3 length is 15 residues. Per the germline V gene, CDR1 is MDHEN and CDR2 is SYDVKM. Between the trimmed V and J ends, which lost 4 bases and 2 bases, there was a span of 12 bases. The CDR3 spells CASSSFGPPYNEQFF. The CDR3 region has the DNA TGTGCCAGCAGTTCATTCGGCCCACCCTACAATGAGCAGTTCTTC.

The gene calls are TRBV15 and TRBJ1-6; D not resolved. Trimming took off 4 bases at V and 6 bases at J, with 10 bases between the two ends. Germline lookup yields CDR1 LNHNV and CDR2 YYDKDF (reference sequence). The length of the CDR3 is 14 residues. This CDR3 reads CATSIQDGNSPLHF. Here the CDR3 DNA reads TGTGCCACCAGCATCCAGGACGGTAATTCACCCCTCCACTTT.